A selection of T cell receptor beta chains follows, all from one sample in a study of radiation and T cells in renal cell carcinoma. Only in-frame clones appear in the TCRdb table, and some are missing; sequencing was by immunoSEQ multiplex PCR. The sample includes around 78,000 clones, roughly nine tenths seen only once; the top ten take nearly 6%. The specimen was blood, collected from a patient whose treatment included radiotherapy and nephrectomy. These receptors originate from a woman aged 70-85 years with renal cell carcinoma. CDR3s include the opening cysteine and the closing phenylalanine or tryptophan. The D gene is left open where the match is weak. Size tells how often a clone was seen (once, few, many) or the class of an expanded clone, and some rows leave it out.

abundance | j_gene | v_gene | d_gene | CDR3nt | CDR3aa
. | TRBJ2-7 | TRBV5-6 | . | TGTGCCAGCAGCCGACAGGCCGCACCTGAGCAGTACTTC | CASSRQAAPEQYF
. | TRBJ2-2 | TRBV14 | . | TGTGCCAGCAGCCAAGCGGGGCCCGGGGAGCTGTTTTTT | CASSQAGPGELFF
once | TRBJ1-2 | TRBV7-9 | . | TGTGCCAGCAGCTTAGGGATTCAGGCCTATGGCTACACCTTC | CASSLGIQAYGYTF
. | TRBJ1-1 | TRBV5-4 | . | TGTGCCAGCAGCTTGTCGGGCCGTACGAACACTGAAGCTTTCTTT | CASSLSGRTNTEAFF
. | TRBJ1-3 | TRBV7-2 | . | TGTGCCAGCAGCTTACCCGTAGGGGTCTCTGGAAACACCATATATTTT | CASSLPVGVSGNTIYF
. | TRBJ1-5 | TRBV7-2 | . | TGTGCCAGCAGCTTAGAGGGCGGGCAGCGGCCCCAGCATTTT | CASSLEGGQRPQHF
. | TRBJ1-6 | TRBV19 | . | TGTGCCAGTAGTAAAGGGCAAGATTCACCCCTCCACTTT | CASSKGQDSPLHF
once | TRBJ1-4 | TRBV9 | . | TGTGCCAGCAGCGTAGCTCTAGCAACTAATGAAAAACTGTTTTTT | CASSVALATNEKLFF
. | TRBJ2-5 | TRBV5-1 | TRBD1 | TGCGCCAGCAGTCGGCTGGGACAGCTTCAAGAGACCCAGTACTTC | CASSRLGQLQETQYF
once | TRBJ1-5 | TRBV19 | . | TGTGCCAGTAGTATAGTTCCACAGGGTAGCAATCAGCCCCAGCATTTT | CASSIVPQGSNQPQHF
. | TRBJ2-5 | TRBV28 | TRBD1 | TGTGCCAGCAGTTCGCCGGGACAGCAAGAGACCCAGTACTTC | CASSSPGQQETQYF
. | TRBJ1-3 | TRBV5-6 | . | TGTGCCAGCAGCTTTTGGATTGGGGAGGCGATCTCTGGAAACACCATATATTTT | CASSFWIGEAISGNTIYF
. | TRBJ2-2 | TRBV28 | . | TGTGCCAGCAACGATGGTGGGACGGACTTAACCGGGGAGCTGTTTTTT | CASNDGGTDLTGELFF
. | TRBJ1-5 | TRBV11-2 | . | TGTGCCAGCAGCTTGGGGACGGTTAGCAATCAGCCCCAGCATTTT | CASSLGTVSNQPQHF
. | TRBJ2-2 | TRBV10-2 | . | TGCGCCAGCAGCTCGAGGGGTGCCACCGGGGAGCTGTTTTTT | CASSSRGATGELFF
. | TRBJ1-3 | TRBV13 | . | TGTGCCAGCAGCTCGGACGTTGGTTCTGGAAACACCATATATTTT | CASSSDVGSGNTIYF
. | TRBJ2-4 | TRBV5-4 | TRBD1 | TGTGCCAGCACCGGACAGGGCTGGGACATTCAGTACTTC | CASTGQGWDIQYF